The clone carrying this T cell receptor (beta chain) was counted only a few times. Its matching antigen is unknown. This sample is drawn from a study of cytomegalovirus exposure and HLA in healthy donors. This PCR relied on a set of 60 Vbeta primers and 13 Jbeta primers. Under the authors' procedure: Later, 65 million to 85 million unique TCR beta chains were counted in an analysis, and about 12 million of them were shared. The method was immunoSEQ multiplex PCR; TCRdb's version includes in-frame clones alone and lacks a portion of them. V and J calls and clone size follow that table, whereas D and trimming were derived from the DNA. The table has about 85,000 clones, about 67% seen once. Regarding the study as a whole: 150 to 200 TCR beta chains were listed as cytomegalovirus-associated. HLA-A and HLA-B allele assignments for most subjects were reportedly predicted accurately using TCR beta sequences. Excluded were some V segments that proved indistinguishable, including TRBV6-2 and TRBV6-3.

V was pared by 4 bases and J by 9 bases, with 14 bases of the junction left unmatched. Germline values: CDR1 MGHRA, CDR2 YSYEKL. This CDR3 is 16 amino acids long. Sequencing used PBMCs. The chain uses TRBV4-1 and TRBJ1-4; 7 nucleotides match TRBD1. The sequence derives from a man between 25 and 39 years old in good health and CMV-seronegative. The CDR3 loop reads CASSLDPGSRGKKLFF. CDR3 sequence (DNA): TGCGCCAGCAGCCTAGATCCTGGGTCCAGGGGGAAAAAACTGTTTTTT.